The clone carrying this T cell receptor (beta chain) appeared once. The data belong to a study of blood T cell repertoires in COVID-19. Study context: Sources were T cells, B-cell-depleted T cells, or PBMCs; the material itself was cDNA or gDNA.

Trimming took 6 bases from V and 7 from J, leaving 13 bases between them. The CDR3 runs 13 residues. In the authors' methods: Reference gene primers were amplified, and this amplification served to estimate nucleated cell counts. The table came from immunoSEQ multiplex PCR; TCRdb's copy has only in-frame clones and leaves some out. The D gene and trimming were derived from the DNA, and the V and J assignments and clone size from that table. The table shows 60,000 to 80,000 clones, with about nine tenths occurring only once. This rearrangement joins TRBV12-3 or TRBV12-4 to TRBJ2-1, with a possible D match to TRBD1 (5 bases). The origin of this receptor is a human donor in a cohort sampled during active COVID-19. The sequenced sample consisted of peripheral blood. CDR3 nucleotide sequence: TGTGCCAGCAGATCCTTAGGGGTGAATGAGCAGTTCTTC. Its protein is CASRSLGVNEQFF.